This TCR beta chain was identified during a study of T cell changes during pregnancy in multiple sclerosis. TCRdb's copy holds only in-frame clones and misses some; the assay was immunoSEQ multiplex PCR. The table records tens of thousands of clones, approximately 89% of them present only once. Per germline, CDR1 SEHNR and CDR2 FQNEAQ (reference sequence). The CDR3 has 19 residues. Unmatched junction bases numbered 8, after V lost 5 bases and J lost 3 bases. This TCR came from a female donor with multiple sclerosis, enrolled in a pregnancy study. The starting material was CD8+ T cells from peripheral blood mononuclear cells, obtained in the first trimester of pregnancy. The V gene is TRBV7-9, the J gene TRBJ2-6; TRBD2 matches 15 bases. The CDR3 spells CASSRKGLAGGGGANVLTF. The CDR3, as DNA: TGTGCCAGCAGCCGAAAGGGACTAGCGGGAGGTGGTGGGGCCAACGTCCTGACTTTC.